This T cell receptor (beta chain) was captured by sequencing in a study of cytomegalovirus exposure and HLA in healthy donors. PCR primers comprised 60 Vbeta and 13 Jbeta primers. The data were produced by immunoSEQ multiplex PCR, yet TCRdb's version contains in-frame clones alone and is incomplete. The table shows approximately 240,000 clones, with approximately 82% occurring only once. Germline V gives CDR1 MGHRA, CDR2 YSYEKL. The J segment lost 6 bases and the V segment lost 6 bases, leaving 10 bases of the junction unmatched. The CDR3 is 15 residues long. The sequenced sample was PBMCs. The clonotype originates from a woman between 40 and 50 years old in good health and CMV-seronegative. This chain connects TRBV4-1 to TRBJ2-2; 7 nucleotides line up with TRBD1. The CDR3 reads CASSEGGAWAGELFF. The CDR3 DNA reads TGCGCCAGCAGTGAAGGGGGCGCCTGGGCCGGGGAGCTGTTTTTT.